A single T cell receptor (beta chain) is shown here with its context. The antigen this receptor binds is unknown. No qualities accompany the bases; no much larger clone lies one base away. The data originate from a study of shared clonotypes between healthy human individuals (dated by TCRdb to 2020 to 2021). As for the study more broadly: The cohort included a few men and a couple of women between 18 and 49 years of age. For each donor, CD4 naive and CD4 memory were each run on three plates, CD8 naive on two plates, and CD8 memory on one plate. The study deeply sequenced blood TCR repertoires of five healthy adults to estimate repertoire size and the extent of clonotype sharing between individuals. To increase sequencing depth and limit assay-specific biases, different laboratories used diverse techniques to prepare libraries and sequence TCR repertoires. Each donor's leukapheresis produced roughly between roughly 0.85 and 9.5 billion PBMCs.

Results the study describes overall, beyond this receptor: Pairwise subsampling indicated that sequencing depth was expected to affect the degree of clonotype sharing among donors. Even with the large sequencing depth, rarefaction of the sorted-subset datasets indicated that sequencing was incomplete. Higher generation probabilities were observed for clonotypes shared by all four sorted-subset donors than for non-shared clonotypes. Around 5.4% of naive CD4, 3% to 4% of naive CD8, about 2.1% of memory CD4, and roughly 0.4% of memory CD8 clonotypes were shared across several donors. Sampling was restricted to blood, and TCR repertoires in tissues likely differ from the TCR repertoires found in blood. The small number of donors limited the genetic and exposure-history diversity represented. Larger estimated clonotype richness was generally found for naive subsets than for memory subsets.

The donors were healthy, HIV-negative adults with no recently reported acute infections or vaccinations. Only Caucasian adults living in Nashville, Tennessee, USA were represented among the donors. CD8 memory samples were composed of magnetically selected CD45RO+ cells combined with CCR7-negative CD45RA+ effector memory (TemRA) cells. Blood was collected by leukapheresis, and PBMCs were isolated by Ficoll-Histopaque density gradient centrifugation and then cryopreserved in liquid nitrogen vapor phase. Analytical flow cytometry was used to check the purity and quantity of each magnetically sorted T cell population. Genomic DNA was isolated from every sorted fraction and measured by UV absorbance on a Nanodrop 2000c. As encoded in the germline V gene (reference sequence), CDR1 is GTSNPN while CDR2 is SVGIG. V trim: 7 bases; J trim: 5 bases; unmatched bases: 12. Spanning cysteine to phenylalanine, the CDR3 consists of 14 amino acids. Of the read, only the CDR3 DNA is kept; its 42 bases are in frame from base 1.

Using the deep immunoSEQ assay, TCR CDR3 regions were amplified from genomic DNA by multiplex PCR. Extracted genomic DNA from each cell subset was distributed evenly across all wells of several immunoSEQ 96-well plates, and each plate was treated as a replicate. For sorted subsets, each replicate PCR was loaded with around 220 ng genomic DNA, equivalent to 30,000 or so T cell genomes. The purified libraries were quantified using a Qubit 3.0 fluorometer, sized with a Bioanalyzer 2100, and then quantified again using the KAPA Library Quantification kit. Every immunoSEQ 96-well plate was sequenced on a dedicated single-read 150-cycle Illumina NextSeq 550 flow cell. Per the original workflow: Because only junctional sequences without quality scores were contained in the immunoSEQ output, filtering matching that applied to full-length reads could not be performed. To assign V/J genes and CDR3, sequences were annotated using PyIR, a Python wrapper for IgBLAST v1.9, with IMGT germline references. Reads were filtered out if the reads had weak V/J assignments (E-value above 1e-6), no CDR3, stop codons, out-of-frame junctions, or ambiguous translated residues. V3J clonotypes were defined by identical inferred V gene, J gene, and CDR3 amino acid sequence. The percentage overlap between two repertoires was calculated by dividing the number of shared unique clonotypes by the size of the smaller repertoire. Repertoire richness was assessed with RTK rarefaction, the Chao1 estimator, and Recon v2.1 estimates of unobserved clonotypes. For all TCRbeta clonotypes obtained by the gDNA method from four donors, generation probabilities were computed with OLGA. TCRdb limited this immuneACCESS table to in-frame rearrangements with V and J called. A share of clones is missing; checked studies link under half to unresolved V genes, and the rest is unexplained. V and J calls and clone size follow that table, whereas D and trimming were derived from the DNA. The sample has roughly 410,000 clones on record, about 97% of them singletons. The biggest ten clones account for around 0.32% of the sample.

The rearrangement combines TRBV30 with TRBJ1-1; 8 central bases correspond to TRBD1. The sample taken for sequencing was memory CD8+ T cells sorted from blood. What this sample's cell subset or site label stands for: CD45RO+ cells pooled with CCR7-negative TemRA cells. The sequence came from a man aged 25 to 45 in good health. The base sequence is TGTGCCTCCTCAGATCAGGGGGCGGGAACTGAAGCTTTCTTT. This translates into CASSDQGAGTEAFF.